The 4 T cell receptor beta chains below all came from one sample that was sequenced in a study of Tregs in tolerant kidney transplant recipients. The table came from immunoSEQ multiplex PCR; TCRdb's copy has only in-frame clones and leaves some out. The sample records approximately 99,000 clones, around 89% being singletons. The sequences come from CD4+ T cells from blood, collected before the transplant. Receptors were obtained from a human donor who received a combined kidney and bone marrow transplant.

The chain combines TRBV27 with TRBJ2-7; 9 bases match TRBD2. V dropped 5 bases and J dropped 0; count of bases not matched to a gene: 14. CDR1 is MNHEY, CDR2 SMNVEV, per germline (reference sequence). This CDR3 has 18 amino acids. The CDR3 coding sequence is TGTGCCAGCAGTCCGCGGGGGGGCTTCCCTTTTAGCTCCTACGAGCAGTACTTC. Amino acid sequence: CASSPRGGFPFSSYEQYF.

The chain joins TRBV15 to TRBJ1-4; a weak D match, TRBD1 (6 bases). The germline V gene encodes CDR1 LNHNV and CDR2 YYDKDF (reference sequence). The CDR3 is 16 amino acids. The V gene lost 3 bases and the J gene lost 7 bases, with 18 bases spanning the gap. The CDR3 region has the DNA TGTGCCACCAGCAGGTTCACAGGGAAGGGGGTTGAAAAACTGTTTTTT. Encoded protein: CATSRFTGKGVEKLFF.

The J gene is TRBJ2-7, the V gene TRBV15, with TRBD1 matching 8 bases. Germline loops: CDR1 LNHNV, CDR2 YYDKDF (reference sequence). The length of the CDR3 is 16 residues. The V gene end was trimmed by 5 bases and the J gene end by 6 bases; junction bases not matched to a gene: 15. The CDR3 region is CATSPLGSRGLVEQYF. The CDR3 region has the DNA TGTGCCACCAGCCCTCTGGGGAGCAGGGGGCTGGTCGAGCAGTACTTC.

This clone was counted once. The chain combines TRBV30 with TRBJ1-4; 12 nucleotides match TRBD1. Germline values: CDR1 GTSNPN, CDR2 SVGIG (reference sequence). The V and J ends lost 5 bases and 7 bases, in that order; junction bases with no gene match: 5. CDR3 length: 14 amino acids. The CDR3 spells CAWLGQGAGEKLFF. CDR3 nucleotide sequence: TGTGCCTGGCTGGGACAGGGGGCCGGTGAAAAACTGTTTTTT.